This record covers a single T cell receptor beta chain. Its antigen is currently unknown. The data belong to a study of shared clonotypes between healthy human individuals. The study, taken as a whole, reports: Genetic and exposure-history diversity was limited by the small donor number.

This CDR3 comprises 16 residues. Germline V gives CDR1 SGHDT, CDR2 YYEEEE. The V and J ends lost 1 base and 0 bases respectively, with 11 bases between them. On sorted subsets, replicate PCRs used approximately 190 ng DNA, or around 30,000 T cell genomes. Clones were read by immunoSEQ multiplex PCR, and TCRdb kept only the in-frame ones, dropping some. The table includes about 320,000 clones, around 86% detected once. HIV-negative, healthy adults without recent acute infections or vaccinations were the donors. The chain has TRBV5-6 and TRBJ1-5, with a tentative D call TRBD1 (5 bases). Sequencing used memory CD8+ T cells sorted from blood. Indicated subset: CD45RO+ cells pooled with CCR7-negative TemRA cells. This TCR derives from a man between 18 and 35 years old in good health. The CDR3 nucleotides are TGTGCCAGCAGCTTGTGGGGGTTTTATAGCAATCAGCCCCAGCATTTT. It specifies CASSLWGFYSNQPQHF.